This TCR beta chain was obtained from a study of cytomegalovirus exposure and HLA in healthy donors. Trimming pared 6 bases from V and 9 bases from J, leaving 18 bases between. CDR3 length: 14 amino acids. Germline values: CDR1 MRHNA, CDR2 SNTAGT. A multiplex PCR was run with 60 Vbeta primers and 13 Jbeta primers. Assay: immunoSEQ multiplex PCR; the TCRdb copy retains only in-frame clones and omits some. The sample has around 180,000 clones; over 80% are singletons. The chain combines TRBV6-4 with TRBJ2-1; possible D gene TRBD1, 6 bases. Specimen: PBMCs. The source is a boy aged 2-9 years in good health and CMV-seronegative. The CDR3 coding sequence is TGTGCCAGCAGCCCCACCCTACAGGGCGGTGAGCAGTTCTTC. Translated, it gives CASSPTLQGGEQFF.